The 10 T cell receptor beta chains listed next were all sequenced from one sample in a study of T cells in Graves' hyperthyroidism and ophthalmopathy. Amplification of TCR beta CDR3 regions used RNA as the template. The TCR CDR3 was amplified in a first-round RT-PCR using the HTBI primer set. TCRdb independently ran MiXCR on the multiplex PCR reads; one entry per CDR3 protein. The table shows approximately 380,000 distinct CDR3 sequences, with about 18% occurring only once. The sequencing sample was made of blood. All receptors come from a woman between 18 and 30 years old with Graves' hyperthyroidism.

In this sample, this clonotype turned up many times. The chain's CDR3 is CASSRDRSSEAFF. The CDR3 DNA reads TGCGCCAGCAGTAGGGACAGGAGTTCTGAAGCTTTCTTT. V gene TRBV10-1 combines with J gene TRBJ1-1; TRBD1 matches 8 bases. Germline CDR1 reads WNHNN; CDR2 reads SYGVQD (reference sequence). The CDR3 totals 13 residues. V lost 5 bases to trimming and J lost 6 bases; unmatched junction nucleotides: 5.

There are many counts of this clonotype. V and J are TRBV6-5 and TRBJ2-5, with D maybe TRBD2 (7 bases). CDR1 is MNHEY, CDR2 SVGAGI, per germline. The CDR3 runs to 13 residues. V gave up 9 bases and J gave up 2 bases, with 13 bases separating them. CDR3 in DNA: TGTGCCAGGTCGGCGGGGGCACAAGAGACCCAGTACTTC. Encoded protein: CARSAGAQETQYF.

This clonotype appeared many times. The chain combines TRBV20-1 with TRBJ1-6; 9 positions match TRBD1. V was pared by 8 bases and J by 6 bases, with 8 bases of the junction left unmatched. The CDR3 is made up of 14 amino acids. Germline-derived CDR1 and CDR2 are DFQATT and SNEGSKA (reference sequence). The CDR3 loop reads CSLPGQGRNSPLHF. CDR3 DNA: TGCAGTCTTCCGGGACAGGGTCGTAATTCACCCCTCCACTTT.

This clonotype appeared many times. V and J are TRBV9 and TRBJ2-5; the D gene could be TRBD1 or TRBD2 (7 bases each). CDR3 length equals 15 residues. The V end was cut by 4 bases, the J end by 3 bases, with 16 bases between. Germline assignment: CDR1 SGDLS and CDR2 YYNGEE. The CDR3 DNA is TGTGCCAGCAGCCTGCTCAGGGGGGGAGAAGAGACCCAGTACTTC. It specifies CASSLLRGGEETQYF.

This sequence joins TRBV28 and TRBJ2-7, with 7 bases lining up with TRBD1. The trim removed 7 bases at V and 5 bases at J, leaving 14 bases unmatched. The CDR3 is 15 residues long. Germline CDR1 reads MDHEN; CDR2 reads SYDVKM. For the CDR3, the DNA is TGTGCCAGCATCGTAGGGGGCGCAGGTAACCACGAGCAGTACTTC. It is translated as CASIVGGAGNHEQYF.

In this sample, this clonotype turned up many times. A much larger clone lies a single base off, so this may be a read error. The chain combines TRBV2 with TRBJ1-2, with TRBD1 identical over 8 bases. Germline loops: CDR1 SNHLY, CDR2 FYNNEI. The CDR3 covers 15 residues. CDR3 sequence reads: CACSVSGQVGYGYTF. In DNA, the CDR3 is TGTGCCTGCAGTGTATCGGGACAGGTCGGCTATGGCTACACCTTC.

This clonotype has just a few counts. The V and J genes are TRBV11-3 and TRBJ2-7; TRBD2 matches at 9 bases. Germline values: CDR1 SGHNT, CDR2 YENEEA. The CDR3 loop spans 15 amino acids. V lost 1 base to trimming and J lost 2 bases; unmatched junction nucleotides: 3. CDR3 nucleotide sequence: TGTGCCAGCAGCTTAGGGGCGGGGGGGCCCTACGAGCAGTACTTC. As protein: CASSLGAGGPYEQYF.

This clonotype came up many times. The rearrangement joins TRBV6-1 to TRBJ1-3, with D maybe TRBD1 (6 bases). From germline, CDR1 is MNHNS and CDR2 SASEGT. Trimming took 5 bases from V and 4 from J, leaving 15 bases between them. The CDR3 covers 15 residues. The CDR3 sequence is CASSQRGAVGNTIYF. The DNA for the CDR3 is TGTGCCAGCAGTCAACGGGGGGCCGTCGGAAACACCATATATTTT.

This clonotype was counted many times. The rearrangement uses TRBV28 and TRBJ1-1; D unresolved. Germline V lookup: CDR1 MDHEN, CDR2 SYDVKM. This CDR3 contains 15 residues. V was clipped by 5 bases and J by 2 bases, with 15 bases between them. The CDR3 DNA is TGTGCCAGCAGTAATGATAAGGGTCTTAACACTGAAGCTTTCTTT. It specifies CASSNDKGLNTEAFF.

This clonotype has ten or more counts. This sequence may be a read error, since a much larger clone differs from it by one base. V gene TRBV12-3 or TRBV12-4 combines with J gene TRBJ2-5, with 11 bases that match TRBD2. The CDR3 runs to 17 residues. V gave up 3 bases and J gave up 5 bases; unmatched junction bases: 11. The CDR3 region has the DNA TGTGCCAGCAGTTTTAGTAGCGGGGGGGCGCATTTTGAGACCCAGTACTTC. Translating it yields CASSFSSGGAHFETQYF.